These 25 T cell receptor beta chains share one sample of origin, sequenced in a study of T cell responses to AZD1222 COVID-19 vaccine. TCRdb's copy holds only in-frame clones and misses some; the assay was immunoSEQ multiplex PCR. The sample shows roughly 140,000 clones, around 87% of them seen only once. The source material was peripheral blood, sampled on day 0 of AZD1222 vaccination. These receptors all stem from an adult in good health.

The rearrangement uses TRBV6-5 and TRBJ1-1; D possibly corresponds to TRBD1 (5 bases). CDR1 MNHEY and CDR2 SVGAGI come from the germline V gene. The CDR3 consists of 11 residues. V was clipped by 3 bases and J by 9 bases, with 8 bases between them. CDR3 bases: TGTGCCAGCAGTTATGGGACCAAAGCTTTCTTT. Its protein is CASSYGTKAFF.

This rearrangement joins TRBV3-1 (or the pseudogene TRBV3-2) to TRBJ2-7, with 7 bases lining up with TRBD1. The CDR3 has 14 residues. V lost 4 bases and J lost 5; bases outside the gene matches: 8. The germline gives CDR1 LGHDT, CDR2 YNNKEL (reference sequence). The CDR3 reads CASSPWGQPHEQYF. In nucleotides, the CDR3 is TGTGCCAGCAGCCCCTGGGGACAGCCCCACGAGCAGTACTTC.

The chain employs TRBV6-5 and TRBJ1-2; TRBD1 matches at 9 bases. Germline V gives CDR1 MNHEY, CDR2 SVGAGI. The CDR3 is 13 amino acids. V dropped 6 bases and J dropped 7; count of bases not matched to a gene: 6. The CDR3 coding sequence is TGTGCCAGCAGACTCGGACAGGGGCTTGGCTACACCTTC. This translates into CASRLGQGLGYTF.

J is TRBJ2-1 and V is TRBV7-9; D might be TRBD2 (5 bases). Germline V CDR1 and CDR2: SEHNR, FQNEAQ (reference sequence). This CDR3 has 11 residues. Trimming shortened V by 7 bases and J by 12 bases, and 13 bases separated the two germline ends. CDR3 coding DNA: TGTGCCAGCAACCTGGAGGAAGGGCAGTTCTTC. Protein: CASNLEEGQFF.

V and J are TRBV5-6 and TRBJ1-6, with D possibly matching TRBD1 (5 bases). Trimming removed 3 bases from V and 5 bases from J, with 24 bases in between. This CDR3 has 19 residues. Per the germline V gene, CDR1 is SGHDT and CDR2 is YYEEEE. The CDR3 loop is CASSYLDSLHSNDNSPLHF. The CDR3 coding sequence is TGTGCCAGCAGCTATCTAGACAGCCTTCACAGCAACGATAATTCACCCCTCCACTTT.

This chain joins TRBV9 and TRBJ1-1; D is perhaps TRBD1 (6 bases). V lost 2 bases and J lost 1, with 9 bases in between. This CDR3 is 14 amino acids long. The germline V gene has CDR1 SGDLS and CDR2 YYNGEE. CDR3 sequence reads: CASSVQGRNTEAFF. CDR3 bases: TGTGCCAGCAGCGTTCAGGGGCGGAACACTGAAGCTTTCTTT.

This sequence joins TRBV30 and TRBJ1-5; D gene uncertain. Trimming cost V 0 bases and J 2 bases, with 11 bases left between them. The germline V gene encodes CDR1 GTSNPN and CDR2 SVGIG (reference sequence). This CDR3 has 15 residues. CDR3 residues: CAWSVSGLGNQPQHF. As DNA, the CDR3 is TGTGCCTGGAGTGTATCGGGGTTGGGCAATCAGCCCCAGCATTTT.

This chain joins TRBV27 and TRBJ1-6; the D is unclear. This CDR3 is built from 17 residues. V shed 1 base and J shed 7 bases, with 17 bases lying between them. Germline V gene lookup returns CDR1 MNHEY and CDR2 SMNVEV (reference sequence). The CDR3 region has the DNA TGTGCCAGCAGTTTATTGTCCCCCCTAGGATTCAATTCACCCCTCCACTTT. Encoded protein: CASSLLSPLGFNSPLHF.

DNA of the CDR3: TGCGCCAGCAGTGAATTTAAGCGGGACTGGAATGAGCAGTTCTTC. Its protein product is CASSEFKRDWNEQFF. The genes are TRBV10-1 and TRBJ2-1, with 7 bases aligning to TRBD2. With V trimmed by 3 bases and J by 7 bases, 9 bases remained unmatched. Germline loops: CDR1 WNHNN, CDR2 SYGVQD (reference sequence). The CDR3 has 15 residues.

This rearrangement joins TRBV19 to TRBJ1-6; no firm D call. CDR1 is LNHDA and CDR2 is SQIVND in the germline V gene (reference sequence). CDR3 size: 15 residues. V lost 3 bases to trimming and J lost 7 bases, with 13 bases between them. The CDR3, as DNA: TGTGCCAGTAGTATCCCCGGGGTAAACAATTCACCCCTCCACTTT. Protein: CASSIPGVNNSPLHF.

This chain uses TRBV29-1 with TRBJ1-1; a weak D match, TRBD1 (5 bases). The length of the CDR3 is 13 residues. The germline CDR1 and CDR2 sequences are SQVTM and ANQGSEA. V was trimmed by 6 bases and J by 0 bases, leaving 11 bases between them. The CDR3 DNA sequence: TGCAGCGTGGGACCGGGATTGAACACTGAAGCTTTCTTT. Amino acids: CSVGPGLNTEAFF.

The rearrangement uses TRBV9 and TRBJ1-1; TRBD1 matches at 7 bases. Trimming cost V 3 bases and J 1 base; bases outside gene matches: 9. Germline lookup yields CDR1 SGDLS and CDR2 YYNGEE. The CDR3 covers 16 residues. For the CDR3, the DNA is TGTGCCAGCAGCGGCCGACAGGGCCGGTGGAACACTGAAGCTTTCTTT. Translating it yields CASSGRQGRWNTEAFF.

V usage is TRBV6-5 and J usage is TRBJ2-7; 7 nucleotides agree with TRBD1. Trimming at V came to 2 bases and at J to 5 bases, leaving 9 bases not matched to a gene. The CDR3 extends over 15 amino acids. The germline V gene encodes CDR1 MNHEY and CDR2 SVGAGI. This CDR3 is CASSYRATGSDEQYF. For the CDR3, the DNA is TGTGCCAGCAGTTACCGAGCGACAGGGTCGGACGAGCAGTACTTC.

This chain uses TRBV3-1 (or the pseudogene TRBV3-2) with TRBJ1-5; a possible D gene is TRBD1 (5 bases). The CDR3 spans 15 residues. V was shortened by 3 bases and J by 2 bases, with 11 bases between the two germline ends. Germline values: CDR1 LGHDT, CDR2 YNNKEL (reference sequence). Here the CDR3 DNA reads TGTGCCAGCAGCCATAGCGACAGACGCAATCAGCCCCAGCATTTT. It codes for CASSHSDRRNQPQHF.

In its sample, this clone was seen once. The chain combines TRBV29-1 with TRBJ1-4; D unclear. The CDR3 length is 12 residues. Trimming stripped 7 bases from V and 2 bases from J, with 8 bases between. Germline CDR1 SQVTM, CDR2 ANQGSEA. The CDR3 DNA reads TGCAGCGCGGCCGCTACTAATGAAAAACTGTTTTTT. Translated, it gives CSAAATNEKLFF.

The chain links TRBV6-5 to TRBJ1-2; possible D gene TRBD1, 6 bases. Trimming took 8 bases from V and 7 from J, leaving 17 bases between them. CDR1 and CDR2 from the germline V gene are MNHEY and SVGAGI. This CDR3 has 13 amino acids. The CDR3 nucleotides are TGTGCCAGCCGAGATAAACAGGGACCTGGCTACACCTTC. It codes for CASRDKQGPGYTF.

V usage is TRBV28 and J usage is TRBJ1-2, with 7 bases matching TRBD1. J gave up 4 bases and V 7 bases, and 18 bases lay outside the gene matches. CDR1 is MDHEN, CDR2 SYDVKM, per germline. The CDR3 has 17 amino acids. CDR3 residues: CASTLGDRDSPSYGYTF. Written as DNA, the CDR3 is TGTGCCAGCACCTTAGGGGACAGAGATAGCCCTTCCTATGGCTACACCTTC.

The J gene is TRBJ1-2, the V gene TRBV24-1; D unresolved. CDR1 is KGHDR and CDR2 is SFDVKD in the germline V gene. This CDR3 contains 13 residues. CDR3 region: CAASSGWDYGYTF. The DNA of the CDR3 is TGTGCTGCCAGCTCCGGTTGGGACTATGGCTACACCTTC.

CDR3 residues: CASIDRGNTEAFF. CDR3 bases: TGTGCCAGTATAGACAGGGGGAACACTGAAGCTTTCTTT. The rearrangement links TRBV3-1 (or the pseudogene TRBV3-2) to TRBJ1-1; 8 nucleotides align to TRBD1. The CDR3 is 13 residues long. The germline gives CDR1 LGHDT, CDR2 YNNKEL (reference sequence). The J segment lost 1 base and the V segment lost 9 bases, leaving 4 bases of the junction unmatched.

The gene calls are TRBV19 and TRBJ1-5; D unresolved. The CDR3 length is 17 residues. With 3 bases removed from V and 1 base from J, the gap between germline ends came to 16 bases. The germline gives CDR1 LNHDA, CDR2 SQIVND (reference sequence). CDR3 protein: CASSIGLGSSSNQPQHF. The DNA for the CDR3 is TGTGCCAGTAGTATTGGATTGGGGTCCTCAAGCAATCAGCCCCAGCATTTT.

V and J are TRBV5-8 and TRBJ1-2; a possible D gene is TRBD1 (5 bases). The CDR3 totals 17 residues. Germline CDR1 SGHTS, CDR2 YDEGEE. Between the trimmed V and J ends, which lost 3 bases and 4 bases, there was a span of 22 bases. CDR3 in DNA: TGTGCCAGCAGCTCAGGGATTGGACCGAGAACCAGCTATGGCTACACCTTC. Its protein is CASSSGIGPRTSYGYTF.

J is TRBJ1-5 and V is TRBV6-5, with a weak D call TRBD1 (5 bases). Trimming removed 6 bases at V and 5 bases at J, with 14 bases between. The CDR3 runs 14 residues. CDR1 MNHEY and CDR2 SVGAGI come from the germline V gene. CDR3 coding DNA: TGTGCCAGCAGGCGCCAGGGAGGTGATCAGCCCCAGCATTTT. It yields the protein CASRRQGGDQPQHF.

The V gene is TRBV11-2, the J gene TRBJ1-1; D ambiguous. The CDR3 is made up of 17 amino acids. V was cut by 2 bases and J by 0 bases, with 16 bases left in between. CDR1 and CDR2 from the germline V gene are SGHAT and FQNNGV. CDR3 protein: CASSLRLAIGLNTEAFF. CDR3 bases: TGTGCCAGCAGCTTACGGTTGGCAATTGGACTGAACACTGAAGCTTTCTTT. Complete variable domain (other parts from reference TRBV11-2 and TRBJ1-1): EAGVAQSPRYKIIEKRQSVAFWCNPISGHATLYWYQQILGQGPKLLIQFQNNGVVDDSQLPKDRFSAERLKGVDSTLKIQPAKLEDSAVYLCASSLRLAIGLNTEAFFGQGTRLTVV.

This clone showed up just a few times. CDR3 DNA sequence: TGTGCCACCAGCAGAGGGACAGGTGGGGCCAACGTCCTGACTTTC. This codes for CATSRGTGGANVLTF. The genes are TRBV15 and TRBJ2-6; 7 positions match TRBD1. The V gene's germline CDR1 is LNHNV and CDR2 YYDKDF (reference sequence). The CDR3 length is 15 residues. Germline trimming cut 1 base from V and 3 bases from J; bases unmatched to any gene: 0.

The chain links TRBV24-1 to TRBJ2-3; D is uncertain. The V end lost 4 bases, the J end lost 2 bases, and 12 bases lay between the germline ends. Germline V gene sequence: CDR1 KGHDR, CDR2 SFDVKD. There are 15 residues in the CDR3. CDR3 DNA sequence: TGTGCCACCAGTGACCCGAAGACCACCACAGATACGCAGTATTTT. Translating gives CATSDPKTTTDTQYF.